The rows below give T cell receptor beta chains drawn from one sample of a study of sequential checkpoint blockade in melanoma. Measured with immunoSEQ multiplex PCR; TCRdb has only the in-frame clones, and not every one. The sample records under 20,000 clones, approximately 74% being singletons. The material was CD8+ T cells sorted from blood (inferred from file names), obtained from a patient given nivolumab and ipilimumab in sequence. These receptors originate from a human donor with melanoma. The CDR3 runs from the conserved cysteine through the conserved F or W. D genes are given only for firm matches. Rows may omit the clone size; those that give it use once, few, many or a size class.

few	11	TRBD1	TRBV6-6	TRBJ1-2	CASRGTDGYTF	TGTGCCAGCAGGGGGACAGATGGCTACACCTTC
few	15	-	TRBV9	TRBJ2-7	CASSLNRALTYEQYF	TGCGCCAGCAGCCTTAACAGGGCACTTACCTACGAGCAGTACTTC
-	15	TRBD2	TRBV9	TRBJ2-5	CASSVVGGEGETQYF	TGTGCCAGCAGCGTAGTGGGGGGGGAGGGGGAGACCCAGTACTTC
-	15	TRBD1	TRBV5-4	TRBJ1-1	CASATGTGGNTEAFF	TGTGCCAGCGCCACCGGGACAGGGGGAAACACTGAAGCTTTCTTT
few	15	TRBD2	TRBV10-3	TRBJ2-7	CAIGTSGNKPGEQYF	TGTGCCATCGGGACTAGCGGGAACAAGCCTGGCGAGCAGTACTTC
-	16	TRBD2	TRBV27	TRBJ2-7	CASSPGTSGLSYEQYF	TGTGCCAGCAGTCCCGGGACTAGCGGCCTCTCCTACGAGCAGTACTTC
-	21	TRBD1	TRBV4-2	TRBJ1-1	CASSPELSTDRGQELNTEAFF	TGTGCCAGCAGCCCCGAATTATCTACGGACAGGGGCCAGGAATTGAACACTGAAGCTTTCTTT
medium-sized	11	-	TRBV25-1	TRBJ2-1	CATTAGDEQFF	TGTGCCACCACCGCGGGCGATGAGCAGTTCTTC
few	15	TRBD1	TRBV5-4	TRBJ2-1	CASSPRTGDYNEQFF	TGCGCCAGCAGCCCAAGGACAGGGGACTACAATGAGCAGTTCTTC
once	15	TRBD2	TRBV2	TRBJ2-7	CASSELTSGSYEQYF	TGTGCCAGCAGTGAGCTGACTAGCGGGAGCTACGAGCAGTACTTC
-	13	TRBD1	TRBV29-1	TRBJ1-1	CSVPGQTNTEAFF	TGCAGCGTTCCGGGACAGACAAACACTGAAGCTTTCTTT
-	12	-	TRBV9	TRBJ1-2	CASSVRDYGYTF	TGTGCCAGCAGCGTCCGGGACTATGGCTACACCTTC
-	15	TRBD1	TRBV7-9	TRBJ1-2	CASEIGDRGLLGYTF	TGTGCCAGCGAGATCGGGGACAGGGGACTTCTCGGCTACACCTTC
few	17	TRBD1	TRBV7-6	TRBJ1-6	CASSFHDRQGAGSPLHF	TGTGCCAGCAGCTTCCACGATAGACAGGGGGCAGGTTCACCCCTCCACTTT
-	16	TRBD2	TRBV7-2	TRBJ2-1	CASSSVAGSSYNEQFF	TGTGCCAGCAGCTCGGTAGCGGGGTCCTCCTACAATGAGCAGTTCTTC
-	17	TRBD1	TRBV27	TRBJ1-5	CASRAGTGVGNNQPQHF	TGTGCCAGCAGGGCCGGGACAGGAGTGGGAAACAATCAGCCCCAGCATTTT
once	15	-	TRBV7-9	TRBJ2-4	CASSSKTGMDDIQYF	TGTGCCAGCAGCTCGAAGACAGGTATGGACGACATTCAGTACTTC
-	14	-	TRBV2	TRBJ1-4	CASSARATNEKLFF	TGTGCCAGCAGTGCCAGGGCGACTAATGAAAAACTGTTTTTT
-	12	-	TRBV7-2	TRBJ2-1	CASSESSVEQFF	TGTGCCAGCAGCGAATCTAGCGTTGAGCAGTTCTTC
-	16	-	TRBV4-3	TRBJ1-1	CASSQGLPLGDTEAFF	TGCGCCAGCAGCCAAGGTTTACCCTTAGGGGACACTGAAGCTTTCTTT
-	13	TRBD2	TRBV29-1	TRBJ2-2	CSVVAGAPGELFF	TGCAGCGTTGTTGCGGGAGCCCCCGGGGAGCTGTTTTTT
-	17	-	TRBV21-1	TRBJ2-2	CASSKGKRLASAGELFF	TGTGCCAGCAGCAAAGGTAAGCGACTAGCGTCTGCCGGGGAGCTGTTTTTT
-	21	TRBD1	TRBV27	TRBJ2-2	CASSLSTGTGAWGSGTGELFF	TGTGCCAGCAGTTTATCGACCGGGACAGGTGCTTGGGGGAGTGGAACCGGGGAGCTGTTTTTT
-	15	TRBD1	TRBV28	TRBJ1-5	CASSWGQYSNQPQHF	TGTGCCAGCAGTTGGGGACAGTATAGCAATCAGCCCCAGCATTTT
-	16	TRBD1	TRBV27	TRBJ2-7	CASSPIGQGLFYEQYF	TGTGCCAGCAGTCCGATCGGACAGGGGCTTTTCTACGAGCAGTACTTC
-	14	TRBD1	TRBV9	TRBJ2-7	CASSPRDRAYEQYF	TGTGCCAGCAGCCCTCGGGACAGGGCCTACGAGCAGTACTTC
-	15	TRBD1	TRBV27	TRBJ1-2	CASKEPGQKNYGYTF	TGTGCCAGCAAAGAGCCGGGACAGAAAAACTATGGCTACACCTTC
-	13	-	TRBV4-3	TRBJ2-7	CASSQGRSYEQYF	TGCGCCAGCAGCCAAGGAAGGAGCTACGAGCAGTACTTC
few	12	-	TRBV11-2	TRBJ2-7	CASSLTGYEQYF	TGTGCCAGCAGCTTAACAGGCTACGAGCAGTACTTC
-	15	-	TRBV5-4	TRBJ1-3	CASSQPWAHGNTIYF	TGTGCCAGCAGCCAACCATGGGCGCACGGAAACACCATATATTTT
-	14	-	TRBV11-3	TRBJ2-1	CASGPDSTYNEQFF	TGTGCCAGCGGACCGGACTCTACCTACAATGAGCAGTTCTTC
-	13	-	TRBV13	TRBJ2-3	CASSLIGTDTQYF	TGTGCCAGCAGCTTAATAGGCACAGATACGCAGTATTTT
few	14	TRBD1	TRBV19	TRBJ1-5	CASWGDSLNQPQHF	TGTGCCAGCTGGGGGGACAGCCTCAATCAGCCCCAGCATTTT
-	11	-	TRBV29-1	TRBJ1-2	CSVDGGKGYTF	TGCAGCGTTGACGGGGGGAAGGGCTACACCTTC
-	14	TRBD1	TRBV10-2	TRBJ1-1	CASSAGQGVTEAFF	TGCGCCAGCAGTGCCGGACAGGGGGTTACTGAAGCTTTCTTT
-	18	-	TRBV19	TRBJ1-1	CASSQTGHRFPMNTEAFF	TGTGCCAGTAGTCAAACGGGACACCGTTTCCCCATGAACACTGAAGCTTTCTTT
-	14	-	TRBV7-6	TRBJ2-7	CASSLNDGTYEQYF	TGTGCCAGCAGCCTGAATGACGGGACCTACGAGCAGTACTTC
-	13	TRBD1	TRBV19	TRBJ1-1	CASSIGQGARAFF	TGTGCCAGTAGTATCGGCCAGGGGGCACGAGCTTTCTTT
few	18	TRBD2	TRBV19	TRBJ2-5	CASSSLGTSGGGTETQYF	TGTGCCAGTAGTTCCCTCGGGACTAGCGGGGGAGGTACGGAGACCCAGTACTTC
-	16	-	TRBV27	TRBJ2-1	CASSLMRSSSYNEQFF	TGTGCCAGCAGTTTGATGAGGTCCAGCTCCTACAATGAGCAGTTCTTC
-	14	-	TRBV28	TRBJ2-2	CASSIGLNTGELFF	TGTGCCAGCAGCATAGGACTCAACACCGGGGAGCTGTTTTTT
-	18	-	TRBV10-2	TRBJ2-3	CASSESTRALTSTDTQYF	TGCGCCAGCAGTGAGTCCACGAGGGCTCTTACTAGCACAGATACGCAGTATTTT
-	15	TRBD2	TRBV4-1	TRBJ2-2	CASSGTSGSTGELFF	TGCGCCAGCAGCGGGACTAGCGGGAGTACCGGGGAGCTGTTTTTT
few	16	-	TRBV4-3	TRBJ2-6	CASSRDSSSGANVLTF	TGCGCCAGCAGCCGAGACTCGAGCTCTGGGGCCAACGTCCTGACTTTC
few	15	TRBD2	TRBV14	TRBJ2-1	CASSPWTSGELEQFF	TGTGCCAGCAGCCCTTGGACTAGCGGGGAACTAGAGCAGTTCTTC
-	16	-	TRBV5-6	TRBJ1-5	CASSVRSRGNYQPQHF	TGTGCCAGCAGCGTCAGATCCAGGGGAAACTATCAGCCCCAGCATTTT
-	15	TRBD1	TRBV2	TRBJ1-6	CASAYTGTGSSPLHF	TGTGCCAGCGCATACACCGGGACAGGTAGTTCACCCCTCCACTTT
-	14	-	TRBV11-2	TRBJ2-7	CASSHRVGSYEQYF	TGTGCCAGCAGCCACCGGGTTGGCTCCTACGAGCAGTACTTC
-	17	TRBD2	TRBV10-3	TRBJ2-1	CAISESTSGYQKNEQFF	TGTGCCATCAGTGAGTCGACTAGCGGGTACCAGAAGAATGAGCAGTTCTTC
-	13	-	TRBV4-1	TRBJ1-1	CASSPYTNTEAFF	TGTGCCAGCAGCCCTTACACGAACACTGAAGCTTTCTTT
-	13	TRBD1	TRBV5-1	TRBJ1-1	CASSVQGGTEAFF	TGCGCCAGCAGCGTACAGGGGGGCACTGAAGCTTTCTTT
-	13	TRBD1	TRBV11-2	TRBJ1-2	CASSLTGVYGYTF	TGTGCCAGCAGCCTGACAGGGGTCTATGGCTACACCTTC
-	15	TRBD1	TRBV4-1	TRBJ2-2	CASSQVHRGTGELVF	TGCGCCAGCAGCCAAGTCCACAGGGGAACCGGGGAGCTGGTTTTT
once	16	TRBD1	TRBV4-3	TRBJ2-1	CASSRGQGSSYNEQFF	TGCGCCAGCAGCCGGGGACAGGGAAGCTCCTACAATGAGCAGTTCTTC
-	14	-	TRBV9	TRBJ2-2	CASSVKPITGELFF	TGTGCCAGCAGCGTGAAGCCTATAACCGGGGAGCTGTTTTTT